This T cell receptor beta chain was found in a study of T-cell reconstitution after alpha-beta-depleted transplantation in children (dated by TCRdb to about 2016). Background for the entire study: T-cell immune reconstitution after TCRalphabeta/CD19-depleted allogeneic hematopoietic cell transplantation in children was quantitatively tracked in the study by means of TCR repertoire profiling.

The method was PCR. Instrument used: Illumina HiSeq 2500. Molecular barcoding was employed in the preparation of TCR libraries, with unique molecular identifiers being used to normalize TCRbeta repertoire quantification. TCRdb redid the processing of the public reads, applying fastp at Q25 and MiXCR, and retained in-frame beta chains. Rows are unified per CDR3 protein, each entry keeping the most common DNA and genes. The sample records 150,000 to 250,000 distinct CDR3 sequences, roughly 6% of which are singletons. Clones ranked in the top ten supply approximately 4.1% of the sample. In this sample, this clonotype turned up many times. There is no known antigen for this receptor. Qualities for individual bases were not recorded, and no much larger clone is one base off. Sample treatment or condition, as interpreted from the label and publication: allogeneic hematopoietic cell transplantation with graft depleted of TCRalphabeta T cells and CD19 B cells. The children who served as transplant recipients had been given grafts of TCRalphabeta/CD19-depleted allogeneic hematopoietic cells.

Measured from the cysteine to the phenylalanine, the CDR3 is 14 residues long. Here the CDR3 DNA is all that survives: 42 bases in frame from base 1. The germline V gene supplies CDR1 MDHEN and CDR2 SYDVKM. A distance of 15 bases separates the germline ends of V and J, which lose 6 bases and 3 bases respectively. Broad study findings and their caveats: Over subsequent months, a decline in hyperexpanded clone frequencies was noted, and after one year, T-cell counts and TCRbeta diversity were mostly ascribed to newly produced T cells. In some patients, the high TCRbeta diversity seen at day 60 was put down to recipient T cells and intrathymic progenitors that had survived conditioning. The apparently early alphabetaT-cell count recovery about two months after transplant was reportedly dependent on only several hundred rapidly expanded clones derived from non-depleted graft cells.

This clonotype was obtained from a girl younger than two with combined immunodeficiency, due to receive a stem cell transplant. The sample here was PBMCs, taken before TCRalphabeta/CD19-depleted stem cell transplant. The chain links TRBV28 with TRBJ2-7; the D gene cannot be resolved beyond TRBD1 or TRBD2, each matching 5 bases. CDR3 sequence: CASSHPRGDYEQYF. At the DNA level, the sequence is TGTGCCAGCAGCCACCCTAGGGGAGACTACGAGCAGTACTTC.